Detailed here is one T cell receptor (beta chain). This entry belongs to a study of T cell responses to AZD1222 COVID-19 vaccine. The table came from immunoSEQ multiplex PCR; TCRdb's copy has only in-frame clones and leaves some out. Of approximately 120,000 clones listed, around 87% are singletons. The specimen was peripheral blood, collected 28 days after the second AZD1222 dose. This receptor was taken from an adult who received the AZD1222 COVID-19 vaccine.

CDR3 DNA sequence: TGTGCCACCCGAAGCCCGGGAAACACCGGGGAGCTGTTTTTT. This sequence encodes CATRSPGNTGELFF. This chain joins TRBV24-1 and TRBJ2-2; tentatively, D is TRBD2 (5 bases). V lost 9 bases and J lost 2, with 12 bases in between. Germline-derived CDR1 and CDR2 are KGHDR and SFDVKD. The CDR3 has 14 residues.